This TCR beta chain was captured in a study of T cell changes during pregnancy in multiple sclerosis. The method was immunoSEQ multiplex PCR; TCRdb's version includes in-frame clones alone and lacks a portion of them. The sample lists fewer than 35,000 clones; around 90% were seen once. Germline-derived CDR1 and CDR2 are SGHDN and FVKESK. The CDR3 consists of 14 residues. The J segment lost 4 bases and the V segment lost 5 bases, leaving 5 bases of the junction unmatched. The source was CD4+ T cells from peripheral blood mononuclear cells, collected in the third trimester of pregnancy. The chain combines TRBV14 with TRBJ1-1, with 9 positions matching TRBD1. This receptor was identified in a female donor in good health, enrolled as a control in a pregnancy study. DNA of the CDR3: TGTGCCAGCAGCAAACAGGGGGCCGGCACTGAAGCTTTCTTT. This codes for CASSKQGAGTEAFF.